This record looks at one T cell receptor (beta chain) sequence and its context. Its antigen is unknown. No base-level quality is on record; no much larger clone is a single base apart. The donors were healthy, HIV-negative adults with no recently reported acute infections or vaccinations. Every donor was a Caucasian adult living in Nashville, Tennessee, USA. CD4+ T cells were enriched by magnetic negative selection; naive cells were then positively selected on CD45RA, and the negative fraction formed the memory subset. Blood was obtained by leukapheresis, after which PBMCs were separated by Ficoll-Histopaque density gradient centrifugation and cryopreserved in liquid nitrogen vapor phase. Purity and quantity of every magnetically sorted T cell population were checked by analytical flow cytometry. Each sorted fraction had its genomic DNA isolated and then quantified by UV absorbance on a Nanodrop 2000c.

TCR CDR3 regions were amplified from genomic DNA by multiplex PCR using the deep immunoSEQ assay. Extracted genomic DNA from each cell subset was spread evenly across all wells of several immunoSEQ 96-well plates, with each plate serving as a replicate. For sorted subsets, each replicate PCR was loaded with 200 ng genomic DNA, equivalent to about 33,000 T cell genomes. Purified libraries were quantified with a Qubit 3.0 fluorometer, sized on a Bioanalyzer 2100, and re-quantified with the KAPA Library Quantification kit. Every immunoSEQ 96-well plate was sequenced on a dedicated single-read 150-cycle Illumina NextSeq 550 flow cell. As for the original processing: The immunoSEQ output contained only junctional sequences without quality scores, so filtering could not match that applied to full-length reads. To assign V/J genes and CDR3, sequences were annotated against IMGT germline references using PyIR, a Python wrapper for IgBLAST v1.9. Any read was removed if the V/J assignment was weak (E-value above 1e-6), the CDR3 was missing, or the read contained stop codons, out-of-frame junctions, or ambiguous translated residues. A V3J clonotype was defined by an identical inferred V gene, J gene, and CDR3 amino acid sequence. The percentage overlap between two repertoires was calculated by dividing the number of shared unique clonotypes by the size of the smaller repertoire. Three approaches were used to assess repertoire richness: RTK rarefaction, the Chao1 estimator, and Recon v2.1 estimates of unobserved clonotypes. OLGA was used to compute generation probabilities for all TCRbeta clonotypes that the gDNA method yielded from a few donors. Held by TCRdb, this immuneACCESS table contains in-frame sequences only and omits some clones. Under half of the omission traces to an unresolved V gene where checked; the cause of the rest is unknown. The V and J calls and clone size come from that table; D and trimming were worked out from the DNA. Here the sample has over 2 million clones; 85% to 95% occur a single time. The ten largest make up 0.1% to 0.15% of the sample.

The CDR3 numbers 16 residues from cysteine through phenylalanine. The only DNA kept is the CDR3, 48 bases in frame from the first base. CDR1 and CDR2, per the germline V gene, are MGHDK and SYGVNS. The germline ends are 16 bases apart after V is trimmed by 4 bases and J by 1 base. These data originate in a study of shared clonotypes between healthy human individuals (TCRdb year 2020). With respect to the entire study: The cohort comprised two women and three men aged 18 to 49 years. For each donor, CD4 naive and CD4 memory were each given three plates, CD8 naive was given two plates, and CD8 memory was given one plate. The study deeply sequenced blood TCR repertoires of about 5 healthy adults to estimate repertoire size and the extent of clonotype sharing between individuals. To increase sequencing depth and limit assay-specific biases, different laboratories used diverse techniques to prepare libraries and sequence TCR repertoires. Per donor, leukapheresis produced somewhere between about 0.85 and 8.9 billion PBMCs.

General findings and caveats noted by the study authors: The small number of donors limited the genetic and exposure-history diversity represented. Incomplete sequencing was indicated by rarefaction of sorted-subset datasets, despite the large sequencing depth. Pairwise subsampling indicated that sequencing depth was expected to affect the degree of clonotype sharing among donors. Across four donors, 5% to 6% of naive CD4, roughly 3.5% of naive CD8, 2% to 2.5% of memory CD4, and 0.4% of memory CD8 clonotypes were shared. Higher generation probabilities were observed for clonotypes shared by all four sorted-subset donors than for non-shared clonotypes. Naive subsets generally had larger estimated clonotype richness than memory subsets did. Sampling was restricted to blood, and TCR repertoires in tissues likely differ from the TCR repertoires found in blood.

The chain joins TRBV25-1 to TRBJ2-5, and possibly TRBD1, on 6 matching bases. The TCR sequence derives from a man between 18 and 35 years old in good health. The specimen sequenced was naive CD4+ T cells sorted from blood. The meaning of the sample's cell subset or site label: CD45RA+ positively selected. CDR3 region: CASSAATGEFQETQYF. The sequence in DNA is TGTGCCAGCAGTGCCGCGACAGGCGAGTTCCAAGAGACCCAGTACTTC.